The rows below give T cell receptor beta chains drawn from one sample of a study of shared clonotypes between healthy human individuals. Some clones are missing from TCRdb's copy, which holds only in-frame ones; the method was immunoSEQ multiplex PCR. The sample carries more than 1,200,000 clones, approximately 98.5% recorded once. The sample comprised naive CD4+ T cells sorted from blood. These receptors were collected from a man aged 30 to 39 in good health. CDR3s leave out the opening cysteine and the closing phenylalanine or tryptophan. D genes are given only for firm matches.

>TRBD1|TRBV5-4
ASSPDRAAEAF
>NA|TRBV18
ASGAENTGELF
>TRBD2|TRBV11-1
ASSSLKAGRTGELF
>NA|TRBV2
ASRGFGKLF
>TRBD2|TRBV5-6
ATDRAGSVVNEQF
>TRBD2|TRBV18
ASSPVGPGGKNIQY
>NA|TRBV29-1
SARAGSYEQY
>TRBD1|TRBV11-3
ASSLDGTGVYNEQF
>NA|TRBV19
ASSIVGTANGYT
>TRBD2|TRBV9
ASSVASGRAEETQY
>NA|TRBV7-6
ASSLEGSGWYNEQF
>NA|TRBV5-5
ASSLIGGDSNQPQH
>NA|TRBV19
ASSSWGSSYEQY
>NA|TRBV7-2
ASSAGYTQY
>TRBD1|TRBV19
ASSLQGAYNEQF
>NA|TRBV6-5
ASSYSGSGLDQPQH
>NA|TRBV7-2
ASSLEQRSLYGYT
>TRBD1|TRBV10-2
ASRMTGRGQPQH
>TRBD1|TRBV19
ASSPGTGSYEQY
>TRBD1|TRBV5-3
ARSFPGQPYGYT
>NA|TRBV11-3
ASSFSKAIGTDTQY
>NA|TRBV5-1
ASSLRTTGELF
>TRBD2|TRBV5-4
ASSPGTSGTSQETQY
>NA|TRBV9
ASRPGDFGTNEQF
>TRBD1|TRBV4-1
ASTPPGQYEKLF
>NA|TRBV7-2
ASSPGYEQY
>TRBD1|TRBV9
ASSVSDRENGYT
>TRBD1|TRBV27
ASSFRAGGNTGELF
>TRBD1|TRBV27
ASSTRQGGFEETQY
>TRBD2|TRBV28
ASRSGGSYEQY
>NA|TRBV2
ARGRISYNEQF
>NA|TRBV10-3
AMSSGARGDTEAF
>TRBD2|TRBV11-3
ASSSGGLAGSPYNEQF
>NA|TRBV7-2
ASSPAGYLRAF
>TRBD2|TRBV7-2
ASSLLTSGGTDTQY
>NA|TRBV6-1
ASSEGRINTGELF
>NA|TRBV29-1
SVARGKRETQY
>NA|TRBV7-9
ASSLQTTNEKLF
>TRBD1|TRBV5-1
ASSEGTGQETQY
>TRBD1|TRBV4-1
ASSHRQGLSTYEQY
>TRBD2|TRBV9
ASSVSSGSVSDTQY
>NA|TRBV6-6
ASRRISNQPQH
>TRBD2|TRBV7-6
ASSLVTSGALYNEQF
>TRBD1|TRBV18
ASSRDRGSDTQY
>TRBD2|TRBV7-9
ASSSHSGRAFTDTQY
>NA|TRBV20-1
SAPVGTLH